The 20 T cell receptor beta chains below come from one sample, sequenced in a study of control samples from healthy donors and cancer patients. The protocol was immunoSEQ multiplex PCR, while the TCRdb copy is restricted to in-frame clones and leaves out a portion. Here the sample spans some 100,000 clones, around 89% being singletons. Sequenced material: blood. The origin of the receptors is a woman aged 45-65 years in good health.

On this clone itself: The same CDR3 also results from other DNA sequences found in this sample. V is TRBV30 and J is TRBJ1-5; D uncertain. The V gene's germline CDR1 is GTSNPN and CDR2 SVGIG (reference sequence). This CDR3 contains 13 residues. Trimming cost V 0 bases and J 1 base, with 4 bases left between them. The CDR3 spells CAWSVGSNQPQHF. The CDR3 DNA is TGTGCCTGGAGTGTGGGGAGCAATCAGCCCCAGCATTTT.

This chain joins TRBV6-2 or TRBV6-3 and TRBJ2-1, with D uncertain. The V and J ends lost 0 bases and 4 bases respectively, with 7 bases between them. Germline-derived CDR1 and CDR2 are MNHEY and SVGEGT. The CDR3 is 14 residues long. CDR3 DNA sequence: TGTGCCAGCAGTTACTCGAACGAGTACAATGAGCAGTTCTTC. Its translation is CASSYSNEYNEQFF.

The chain has TRBV9 and TRBJ1-6; no firm D call. The germline V gene encodes CDR1 SGDLS and CDR2 YYNGEE. Deletions cut 3 bases from V and 0 bases from J, with 10 bases between. This CDR3 comprises 16 residues. The CDR3, as DNA: TGTGCCAGCAGCGACCGACGGAGCTCCTATAATTCACCCCTCCACTTT. This gives the protein CASSDRRSSYNSPLHF.

The genes are TRBV2 and TRBJ2-1; 8 bases are a match to TRBD2. The CDR3 runs to 16 residues. V was clipped by 7 bases and J by 2 bases; unmatched bases: 10. The germline V gene has CDR1 SNHLY and CDR2 FYNNEI. CDR3 amino acids: CASTRSGGPPYNEQFF. The CDR3 coding sequence is TGTGCCAGCACTAGGAGCGGGGGACCCCCCTACAATGAGCAGTTCTTC.

This chain uses TRBV24-1 with TRBJ2-5, with 9 bases lining up with TRBD1. This CDR3 spans 14 amino acids. The ends lost 5 bases at V and 5 bases at J; junction bases unmatched: 5. The germline V gene has CDR1 KGHDR and CDR2 SFDVKD. CDR3 sequence (DNA): TGTGCCACCAGTGGCAGGACAGGGGTCGAGACCCAGTACTTC. It yields the protein CATSGRTGVETQYF.

The V gene is TRBV29-1, the J gene TRBJ1-4, with TRBD1 as a possible D gene (5 bases). Between the trimmed V and J ends, which lost 4 bases and 7 bases, there was a span of 19 bases. The CDR3 spans 15 residues. Per the germline V gene, CDR1 is SQVTM and CDR2 is ANQGSEA. The CDR3 reads CSVGPHEGRGEKLFF. The CDR3 DNA reads as TGCAGCGTTGGGCCCCACGAAGGGAGGGGTGAAAAACTGTTTTTT.

The CDR3 protein is CASSVTSGREVVNEQFF. In DNA form, the CDR3 reads TGTGCCAGCAGCGTGACTAGCGGGAGGGAGGTAGTCAATGAGCAGTTCTTC. The chain links TRBV9 to TRBJ2-1; 14 positions match TRBD2. The CDR3 spans 17 residues. Germline V gives CDR1 SGDLS, CDR2 YYNGEE. The junction had 7 bases not matched to a gene; V was cut back by 2 bases and J by 6 bases.

The chain has TRBV15 and TRBJ1-6; no clear D. V lost 0 bases to trimming and J lost 6 bases, with 9 bases between them. The CDR3 spans 15 residues. Germline V lookup: CDR1 LNHNV, CDR2 YYDKDF (reference sequence). The CDR3 DNA reads as TGTGCCACCAGCAGAGATGGGCCGGGTAATTCACCCCTCCACTTT. Translating gives CATSRDGPGNSPLHF.

The V and J genes are TRBV4-3 and TRBJ1-3; D is unclear. The CDR3 has 15 amino acids. Germline V lookup: CDR1 LGHNA, CDR2 YSLEER. The germline V and J ends were trimmed by 2 bases and 2 bases, with 10 bases remaining between them. The CDR3 DNA is TGCGCCAGCAGCCAAAGTGATCATGCTGGAAACACCATATATTTT. Amino acids: CASSQSDHAGNTIYF.

The rearrangement uses TRBV30 and TRBJ1-5, with D unclear. The CDR3 loop spans 14 amino acids. CDR1 and CDR2 from the germline V gene are GTSNPN and SVGIG (reference sequence). The V end was cut by 2 bases, the J end by 7 bases, with 15 bases between. The CDR3, as DNA: TGTGCCTGGAGTACGGGCAGGTCGCGACAGCCCCAGCATTTT. The encoded protein is CAWSTGRSRQPQHF.

This chain connects TRBV3-1 (or the pseudogene TRBV3-2) to TRBJ1-4, with D maybe TRBD1 (5 bases). The CDR3 runs to 13 residues. The V and J ends lost 5 bases and 8 bases respectively, with 12 bases between them. CDR1 is LGHDT and CDR2 is YNNKEL in the germline V gene (reference sequence). The CDR3 coding sequence is TGTGCCAGCAGCTACCGTGGGGCCGAAAAACTGTTTTTT. Its protein product is CASSYRGAEKLFF.

This clone showed up just once. In DNA form, the CDR3 reads TGTGCCAGCAGCCGGGGGGGTGATACGCAGTATTTT. This codes for CASSRGGDTQYF. The chain has TRBV3-1 (or the pseudogene TRBV3-2) and TRBJ2-3; 7 bases match TRBD2. V gave up 4 bases and J gave up 6 bases; unmatched junction bases: 1. Germline assignment: CDR1 LGHDT and CDR2 YNNKEL (reference sequence). There are 12 residues in the CDR3.

The genes are TRBV6-5 and TRBJ2-7; 10 bases match TRBD1. The CDR3 totals 14 residues. The junction had 2 bases not matched to a gene; V was cut back by 4 bases and J by 2 bases. CDR1 MNHEY and CDR2 SVGAGI come from the germline V gene. Here the CDR3 reads CASSFGTGAYEQYV. CDR3 coding DNA: TGTGCCAGCAGTTTTGGGACAGGGGCCTACGAGCAGTACGTC.

V is TRBV4-3 and J is TRBJ2-2; 8 nucleotides align to TRBD2. The V gene's germline CDR1 is LGHNA and CDR2 YSLEER. This CDR3 spans 17 amino acids. With V trimmed by 1 base and J by 4 bases, 8 bases remained unmatched. CDR3 region: CASSQVPGTSATGELFF. CDR3 coding DNA: TGCGCCAGCAGCCAAGTTCCCGGGACTAGTGCCACCGGGGAGCTGTTTTTT.

The chain is built from TRBV30 and TRBJ2-7; 10 nucleotides match TRBD2. With 2 bases clipped from V and 4 bases from J, the junction kept 5 bases outside the gene matches. CDR1 is GTSNPN, CDR2 SVGIG, per germline (reference sequence). This CDR3 has 14 residues. The CDR3 nucleotides read TGTGCCTGGAGTTCTAGCGGGGGAATTTACGAGCAGTACTTC. It translates to CAWSSSGGIYEQYF.

CDR3 sequence reads: CASSPVGDTQYF. As DNA, the CDR3 is TGTGCCAGCAGCCCGGTAGGGGATACGCAGTATTTT. The chain employs TRBV6-2 or TRBV6-3 and TRBJ2-3; D uncertain. Trimming took 6 bases from V and 6 from J, leaving 10 bases between them. Germline CDR1 and CDR2: MNHEY and SVGEGT. The CDR3 totals 12 residues.

The chain joins TRBV19 to TRBJ1-5; D gene ambiguous. This CDR3 region has 18 residues. Germline lookup yields CDR1 LNHDA and CDR2 SQIVND (reference sequence). V was cut by 5 bases and J by 2 bases, with 22 bases left in between. CDR3 region: CASSPHLDTRRGNQPQHF. CDR3 sequence (DNA): TGTGCCAGTAGTCCCCACCTAGACACGCGACGCGGCAATCAGCCCCAGCATTTT.

This clone appeared once. The chain uses TRBV12-3 or TRBV12-4 and TRBJ1-2, with D possibly matching TRBD1 (5 bases). V lost 6 bases, J lost 4 bases, and 12 bases lay in between. The CDR3 extends over 13 amino acids. CDR3 protein: CASSPIGGYGYTF. CDR3 DNA: TGTGCCAGCAGCCCAATTGGGGGCTATGGCTACACCTTC.

The chain recombines TRBV19 with TRBJ2-7; weak D call: TRBD2 (6 bases). The germline gives CDR1 LNHDA, CDR2 SQIVND (reference sequence). Trimming removed 2 bases at V and 5 bases at J, with 16 bases between. The CDR3 loop spans 15 amino acids. The CDR3 is CASSIWAGSVNEQYF. DNA of the CDR3: TGTGCCAGTAGTATATGGGCGGGGTCCGTCAACGAGCAGTACTTC.

The chain carries TRBV27 and TRBJ1-2; the D is unclear. Per the germline V gene, CDR1 is MNHEY and CDR2 is SMNVEV (reference sequence). V was pared by 6 bases and J by 0 bases, with 17 bases between. The CDR3 consists of 16 residues. In DNA, the CDR3 is TGTGCCAGCAGCCTGGTGGCGACGCGAGCTAACTATGGCTACACCTTC. Amino acid sequence: CASSLVATRANYGYTF.